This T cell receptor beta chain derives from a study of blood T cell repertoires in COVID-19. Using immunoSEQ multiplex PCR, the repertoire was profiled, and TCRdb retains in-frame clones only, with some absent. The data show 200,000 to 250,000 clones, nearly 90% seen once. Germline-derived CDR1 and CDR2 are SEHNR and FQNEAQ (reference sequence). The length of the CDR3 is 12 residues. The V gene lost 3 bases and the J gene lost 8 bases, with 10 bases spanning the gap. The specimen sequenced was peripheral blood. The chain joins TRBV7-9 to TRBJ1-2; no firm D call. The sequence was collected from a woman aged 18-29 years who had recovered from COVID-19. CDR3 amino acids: CASSFEVQGYTF. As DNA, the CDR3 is TGTGCCAGCAGCTTCGAGGTACAAGGCTACACCTTC. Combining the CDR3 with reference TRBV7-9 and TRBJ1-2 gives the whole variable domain DTGVSQNPRHKITKRGQNVTFRCDPISEHNRLYWYRQTLGQGPEFLTYFQNEAQLEKSRLLSDRFSAERPKGSFSTLEIQRTEQGDSAMYLCASSFEVQGYTFGSGTRLTVV.